A selection of T cell receptor beta chains follows, all from one sample in a study of cytomegalovirus exposure and HLA in healthy donors. The assay was immunoSEQ multiplex PCR, and TCRdb's table has in-frame clones only and misses some. The table includes about 110,000 clones, approximately 79% detected once. Input material: PBMCs. Receptors were obtained from a man aged 55 to 70 in good health and CMV-seronegative. Both conserved end residues are part of each CDR3. A D gene is named only where the DNA matches it firmly. Clone size is given for some rows only: seen once, a few or many times, or a class if the clone is expanded.

>TRBJ1-1|TRBV5-4|-|TRBD1
CASSLSTGGITNTEAFF
TGTGCCAGCAGCTTGTCGACAGGGGGCATTACTAACACTGAAGCTTTCTTT
>TRBJ2-1|TRBV29-1|-|-
CSVAKSQGEDEQFF
TGCAGCGTTGCAAAATCCCAGGGTGAAGATGAGCAGTTCTTC
>TRBJ2-7|TRBV5-1|-|-
CASSLEQGTVKSAEQYF
TGCGCCAGCAGCTTGGAACAGGGAACAGTGAAAAGCGCCGAGCAGTACTTC
>TRBJ2-7|TRBV7-2|-|TRBD1
CASSLALGTGGHEQYF
TGTGCCAGCAGCTTAGCGCTCGGGACAGGGGGGCACGAGCAGTACTTC
>TRBJ1-2|TRBV5-6|-|-
CASSLPREHGYTF
TGTGCCAGCAGCTTGCCTCGCGAGCATGGCTACACCTTC
>TRBJ2-7|TRBV7-9|-|TRBD2
CASSLRAGGPSEQYF
TGTGCCAGCAGCTTAAGGGCGGGGGGGCCGAGTGAGCAGTACTTC
>TRBJ2-1|TRBV7-8|-|TRBD1
CASSLGQGLYNEQFF
TGTGCCAGCAGCTTGGGACAGGGATTATACAATGAGCAGTTCTTC
>TRBJ2-5|TRBV2|-|-
CASSEAPIGTQYF
TGTGCCAGCAGTGAAGCACCAATCGGGACCCAGTACTTC
>TRBJ2-3|TRBV19|-|-
CATRLLDTDTQYF
TGTGCCACCAGGCTCTTAGACACAGATACGCAGTATTTT
>TRBJ1-2|TRBV7-9|-|TRBD1
CASSRSGDSVGYTF
TGTGCCAGCAGCCGCAGTGGGGACAGCGTTGGCTACACCTTC
>TRBJ2-1|TRBV20-1|-|-
CSTPTYNEQFF
TGCAGTACCCCGACATACAATGAGCAGTTCTTC
>TRBJ1-5|TRBV11-2|-|TRBD1
CASSVQGGNQPQHF
TGTGCCAGCAGCGTCCAGGGGGGCAATCAGCCCCAGCATTTT
>TRBJ1-5|TRBV4-3|-|-
CASSQDPQGQPQHF
TGCGCCAGCAGCCAAGACCCTCAGGGTCAGCCCCAGCATTTT
>TRBJ2-2|TRBV4-1|-|TRBD1
CASSQRTGDTGELFF
TGCGCCAGCAGCCAGAGGACAGGGGACACCGGGGAGCTGTTTTTT
>TRBJ1-6|TRBV10-3|-|-
CAISPGQSSSSPLHF
TGTGCCATCAGCCCTGGACAGTCTAGCAGCTCACCCCTCCACTTT
>TRBJ1-1|TRBV29-1|-|-
CSVEAEENTEAFF
TGCAGCGTTGAAGCGGAGGAGAACACTGAAGCTTTCTTT
>TRBJ1-5|TRBV19|-|TRBD1
CASSIIGQGGQPQHF
TGTGCCAGTAGTATTATCGGACAGGGTGGCCAGCCCCAGCATTTT
>TRBJ1-2|TRBV5-5|-|-
CASSLEPGFGYTF
TGTGCCAGCAGCTTGGAGCCAGGGTTTGGCTACACCTTC
>TRBJ1-4|TRBV2|-|-
CASILEGAGNEKLFF
TGTGCCAGCATCCTAGAAGGGGCCGGGAATGAAAAACTGTTTTTT
>TRBJ2-6|TRBV28|few|-
CATLPLGGALSGANVLTF
TGTGCCACCCTCCCCCTTGGGGGGGCCCTCTCTGGGGCCAACGTCCTGACTTTC
>TRBJ1-5|TRBV18|-|TRBD1
CASSPRAGGQSDQPQHF
TGTGCCAGCTCACCAAGGGCAGGGGGCCAGAGCGATCAGCCCCAGCATTTT
>TRBJ1-5|TRBV28|-|-
CASSFGQYNQPQHF
TGTGCCAGCAGTTTTGGGCAGTACAATCAGCCCCAGCATTTT
>TRBJ2-3|TRBV5-8|-|TRBD1
CASSLATTGVKLTDTQYF
TGTGCCAGCAGCTTGGCCACTACAGGGGTAAAGTTAACAGATACGCAGTATTTT
>TRBJ1-2|TRBV2|-|-
CASSDIGYGYTF
TGTGCCAGCAGTGATATCGGCTATGGCTACACCTTC
>TRBJ2-7|TRBV7-8|few|-
CASSLGAGIEQYF
TGTGCCAGCAGCTTGGGCGCGGGAATCGAGCAGTACTTC
>TRBJ1-2|TRBV5-8|-|-
CASSLLGGRGNYGYTF
TGTGCCAGCAGCTTGTTGGGGGGACGGGGGAACTATGGCTACACCTTC
>TRBJ1-4|TRBV5-8|-|-
CASSLRGEVEKLFF
TGTGCCAGCAGCTTACGGGGGGAGGTAGAAAAACTGTTTTTT
>TRBJ2-5|TRBV6-1|-|-
CASSEALGQTQYF
TGTGCCAGCAGTGAAGCCCTGGGGCAGACCCAGTACTTC
>TRBJ2-7|TRBV7-2|-|-
CASSFEGGGRQYF
TGTGCCAGCAGCTTTGAGGGGGGGGGAAGGCAGTACTTC
>TRBJ2-1|TRBV10-1|-|-
CASSPVGVGQFF
TGCGCCAGCAGTCCTGTAGGGGTTGGGCAGTTCTTC
>TRBJ2-4|TRBV7-2|-|TRBD1
CASSLGGTGNIQYF
TGTGCCAGCAGCTTAGGAGGGACAGGTAACATTCAGTACTTC
>TRBJ1-1|TRBV7-2|-|TRBD1
CASSLAQGVTEAFF
TGTGCCAGCAGCTTAGCCCAGGGGGTGACTGAAGCTTTCTTT
>TRBJ2-5|TRBV7-8|-|TRBD2
CASRGEGTNVGAQYF
TGTGCCAGCAGGGGGGAGGGAACAAACGTGGGGGCCCAGTACTTC
>TRBJ1-3|TRBV14|few|-
CASSQVSPSDTIYF
TGTGCCAGCAGCCAAGTGTCGCCCTCGGACACCATATATTTT
>TRBJ1-1|TRBV27|-|-
CASRGLFGTKNTEAFF
TGTGCCAGCAGGGGCCTGTTCGGGACAAAGAACACTGAAGCTTTCTTT
>TRBJ2-5|TRBV7-7|-|-
CASSPRTVPGETQYF
TGTGCCAGCAGCCCAAGGACAGTTCCTGGGGAGACCCAGTACTTC
>TRBJ2-3|TRBV29-1|-|TRBD2
CSARGTSALGDTQYF
TGCAGCGCGAGGGGGACTAGCGCCCTGGGAGATACGCAGTATTTT
>TRBJ1-2|TRBV4-3|-|-
CASSQEPQGLRVYGYTF
TGCGCCAGCAGCCAAGAACCCCAGGGACTTAGGGTCTATGGCTACACCTTC
>TRBJ2-2|TRBV2|-|-
CASRLQETGELFF
TGTGCCAGCAGGTTACAGGAGACCGGGGAGCTGTTTTTT
>TRBJ1-1|TRBV6-5|-|-
CASSYSRKATTEAFF
TGTGCCAGCAGTTACTCGCGGAAGGCGACGACTGAAGCTTTCTTT
>TRBJ1-1|TRBV19|-|-
CASIAGPLRGTEAFF
TGTGCCAGTATCGCGGGCCCCCTTCGGGGCACTGAAGCTTTCTTT
>TRBJ1-2|TRBV6-5|once|-
CASSYRGGAGYTF
TGTGCCAGCAGTTATCGGGGGGGCGCGGGCTACACCTTC
>TRBJ2-6|TRBV7-2|-|TRBD2
CASSARLAGDHSGANVLTF
TGTGCCAGCAGCGCCAGACTAGCGGGGGATCACTCTGGGGCCAACGTCCTGACTTTC
>TRBJ2-7|TRBV19|-|-
CASSIFGYEQYF
TGTGCCAGTAGTATTTTCGGGTACGAGCAGTACTTC
>TRBJ1-2|TRBV7-2|-|-
CASSLGRGEVYGYTF
TGTGCCAGCAGTCTGGGGCGGGGGGAGGTCTATGGCTACACCTTC
>TRBJ1-1|TRBV5-5|-|-
CASSLGAFSEAFF
TGTGCCAGCAGCTTGGGGGCTTTTAGTGAGGCTTTCTTT
>TRBJ1-1|TRBV5-4|once|-
CASSHDTPEAFF
TGTGCCAGCAGCCACGACACTCCTGAAGCTTTCTTT
>TRBJ1-5|TRBV27|-|TRBD1
CASSPLNPTGVNQPQHF
TGTGCCAGCAGTCCCCTCAACCCGACAGGGGTGAATCAGCCCCAGCATTTT
>TRBJ1-2|TRBV15|-|-
CATSRGGREYGYTF
TGTGCCACCAGCAGAGGGGGCAGGGAATATGGCTACACCTTC
>TRBJ2-1|TRBV19|-|TRBD1
CASTPRGQGASYNEQFF
TGTGCCAGTACCCCTCGGGGACAGGGGGCATCCTACAATGAGCAGTTCTTC
>TRBJ2-5|TRBV7-2|once|-
CASSLDGVQYF
TGTGCCAGCAGCTTAGACGGAGTCCAGTACTTC
>TRBJ2-5|TRBV5-1|-|-
CASSLGGLKAQYF
TGCGCCAGCAGCCTTGGGGGGTTGAAGGCCCAGTACTTC
>TRBJ1-2|TRBV11-2|-|TRBD1
CASSRDPPGQGASGYTF
TGTGCCAGCAGCCGCGACCCGCCGGGACAGGGAGCCTCTGGCTACACCTTC
>TRBJ1-3|TRBV5-1|once|-
CASSLAPEKGNTIYF
TGCGCCAGCAGCTTGGCCCCAGAAAAGGGAAACACCATATATTTT
>TRBJ1-4|TRBV5-1|once|-
CASSLGQLEKLFF
TGCGCCAGCAGCTTGGGACAGCTTGAAAAACTGTTTTTT
>TRBJ2-1|TRBV7-2|-|-
CASSSTYNEQFF
TGTGCCAGCAGCTCTACTTACAATGAGCAGTTCTTC
>TRBJ1-6|TRBV7-9|few|TRBD1
CASSLSGQAGSPLHF
TGTGCCAGCAGCTTATCTGGACAGGCTGGTTCACCCCTCCACTTT
>TRBJ2-2|TRBV4-3|-|-
CASSLTGNTGELFF
TGCGCCAGCAGCCTGACAGGGAACACCGGGGAGCTGTTTTTT
>TRBJ2-1|TRBV27|-|-
CASRFRGSSYNEQFF
TGTGCCAGCAGATTCCGGGGGAGCTCCTACAATGAGCAGTTCTTC